This T cell receptor (beta chain) was identified during a study of cytomegalovirus exposure and HLA in healthy donors. PCR used 60 Vbeta primers and 13 Jbeta primers. In the original analysis: An analysis that came later counted 73 million or so unique TCR beta chains, about 10 million shared. The table came from immunoSEQ multiplex PCR; TCRdb's copy has only in-frame clones and leaves some out. That table is the source of V, J and clone size, and D and trimming were worked out from the DNA. Of fewer than 250,000 clones in the sample, about 87% were seen once. Concerning this clone itself: The same CDR3 also results from other DNA sequences found in this sample.

Trimming cost V 5 bases and J 10 bases; bases outside gene matches: 6. Looked up from germline, CDR1 is SEHNR and CDR2 is FQNEAQ (reference sequence). CDR3 length: 14 residues. The chain employs TRBV7-9 and TRBJ1-6; 9 positions agree with TRBD1. This receptor was obtained from a young man in good health and CMV-seronegative. Sequenced material: PBMCs. The CDR3 spells CASSPGQGGSPLHF. The CDR3, as DNA: TGTGCCAGCAGCCCGGGACAGGGAGGCTCACCCCTCCACTTT.